Below are 25 T cell receptor beta chains sequenced from a single sample in a study of blood T cell repertoires in COVID-19. Libraries were prepared by immunoSEQ multiplex PCR; TCRdb keeps only in-frame clonotypes and omits some of them. The sample contains 260,000 or so clones, over 75% of which appear only once. The material sequenced was PBMCs or T cells enriched from blood (not recorded which). The receptors here all came from a man in his late teens or twenties who had recovered from COVID-19.

The genes are TRBV19 and TRBJ1-2; no clear D. V lost 2 bases and J lost 0, with 13 bases in between. From germline, CDR1 is LNHDA and CDR2 SQIVND (reference sequence). CDR3 length: 16 amino acids. This chain's CDR3 is CASSISRGAANYGYTF. DNA of the CDR3: TGTGCCAGTAGTATATCGCGGGGAGCAGCTAACTATGGCTACACCTTC.

This chain uses TRBV29-1 with TRBJ1-2, with no clear D. CDR1 and CDR2 from the germline V gene are SQVTM and ANQGSEA. The CDR3 runs 13 residues. Trimming removed 7 bases at V and 3 bases at J, with 15 bases between. The CDR3 is CSARGKYDYGYTF. The CDR3 DNA reads TGCAGCGCTCGAGGGAAGTATGACTATGGCTACACCTTC.

The chain links TRBV11-3 to TRBJ2-7, with a tentative D call TRBD1 (5 bases). Per the germline V gene, CDR1 is SGHNT and CDR2 is YENEEA. V was cut by 1 base and J by 2 bases, with 21 bases left in between. The CDR3 totals 18 residues. In DNA form, the CDR3 reads TGTGCCAGCAGCTTAGCATCCCCCGAGTCCGACAGAACCTACGAGCAGTACTTC. The encoded protein is CASSLASPESDRTYEQYF.

The J gene is TRBJ1-2, the V gene TRBV19; no firm D call. V was pared by 6 bases and J by 2 bases, with 19 bases between. The CDR3 totals 16 residues. CDR1 and CDR2 (germline): LNHDA, SQIVND (reference sequence). The CDR3: CASRPPNRLLNYGYTF. In nucleotides, the CDR3 is TGTGCCAGTAGACCCCCCAACAGACTACTAAACTATGGCTACACCTTC.

The chain uses TRBV30 and TRBJ1-4; maybe TRBD1 (5 bases). Germline CDR1 is GTSNPN and CDR2 is SVGIG (reference sequence). With 7 bases removed from V and 6 bases from J, the gap between germline ends came to 12 bases. This CDR3 spans 12 amino acids. The CDR3 sequence: CASPGIDEKLFF. The CDR3 bases are TGTGCCTCCCCAGGGATCGATGAAAAACTGTTTTTT.

The chain links TRBV5-1 to TRBJ1-1; D may be TRBD1 (6 bases). The CDR3 spans 13 residues. Deletions cut 4 bases from V and 1 base from J, with 8 bases between. Germline loops: CDR1 SGHRS, CDR2 YFSETQ. CDR3 in amino acids: CASSTQGNTEAFF. DNA for the CDR3: TGCGCCAGCAGCACACAGGGGAACACTGAAGCTTTCTTT.

This chain links TRBV21-1 with TRBJ2-7; TRBD1 reflects the table's D call only, with no check against the DNA. TRBV21-1 is described as a pseudogene. CDR3 size: 18 residues. In DNA, the CDR3 is TGTGCCAGCAGTCCGAAGGACAGGCCAGACTGGAGCTCCTACGAGCAGTACTTC. Protein sequence: CASSPKDRPDWSSYEQYF.

This clone occurred once. The chain joins TRBV7-9 to TRBJ1-2; D is ambiguous. From germline, CDR1 is SEHNR and CDR2 FQNEAQ (reference sequence). The CDR3 sequence is 16 residues long. The V end was cut by 4 bases, the J end by 4 bases, with 19 bases between. The CDR3 DNA reads as TGTGCCAGCAGCTCAACGTCCGAGGGAAGCAGCTATGGCTACACCTTC. Translated: CASSSTSEGSSYGYTF.

V gene TRBV4-1 combines with J gene TRBJ2-3, with D possibly being TRBD2 (6 bases). Germline V gives CDR1 MGHRA, CDR2 YSYEKL. This CDR3 comprises 14 residues. V lost 4 bases to trimming and J lost 3 bases, with 11 bases between them. The CDR3 protein is CASSLGTETDTQYF. CDR3 DNA: TGCGCCAGCAGCCTCGGGACTGAGACAGATACGCAGTATTTT.

The chain is built from TRBV6-5 and TRBJ2-2; 9 bases match TRBD1. This CDR3 region has 15 residues. V lost 0 bases to trimming and J lost 5 bases; unmatched junction nucleotides: 1. The germline CDR1 and CDR2 sequences are MNHEY and SVGAGI. CDR3 region: CASSYSTGGTGELFF. The CDR3 bases are TGTGCCAGCAGTTACTCGACAGGGGGAACCGGGGAGCTGTTTTTT.

This rearrangement joins TRBV4-1 to TRBJ2-7, with TRBD1 identical over 9 bases. J was trimmed by 5 bases and V by 1 base; bases with no gene match: 15. This CDR3 is built from 18 residues. From germline, CDR1 is MGHRA and CDR2 YSYEKL. For the CDR3, the DNA is TGCGCCAGCAGCCAAGGTAATCCTTGGGGACAGGGAAGAGACGAGCAGTACTTC. As protein: CASSQGNPWGQGRDEQYF.

Ten or more counts support this clone. CDR3 sequence (DNA): TGTGCCAGCAGTCAAGCGGCTAGCGGGAGTGCAGATACGCAGTATTTT. Amino acids: CASSQAASGSADTQYF. This sequence joins TRBV6-4 and TRBJ2-3; 10 positions match TRBD2. Trimming at V came to 5 bases and at J to 4 bases, leaving 9 bases not matched to a gene. CDR1 is MRHNA and CDR2 is SNTAGT in the germline V gene. This CDR3 is built from 16 residues.

The rearrangement links TRBV19 to TRBJ2-3; no clear D. The CDR3 runs 15 residues. Germline CDR1 and CDR2: LNHDA and SQIVND (reference sequence). Deletions cut 3 bases from V and 0 bases from J, with 10 bases between. The DNA of the CDR3 is TGTGCCAGTAGTATCCTGTATACTAGCACAGATACGCAGTATTTT. This codes for CASSILYTSTDTQYF.

The chain carries TRBV6-1 and TRBJ2-5; 11 bases are a match to TRBD1. Germline V gene lookup returns CDR1 MNHNS and CDR2 SASEGT. V lost 3 bases and J lost 5; bases outside the gene matches: 5. The CDR3 has 15 residues. The CDR3 loop reads CASSEGTGGLETQYF. CDR3 in DNA: TGTGCCAGCAGTGAGGGGACAGGGGGTTTGGAGACCCAGTACTTC.

The chain couples TRBV24-1 to TRBJ2-3; 9 bases align to TRBD1. The J segment lost 9 bases and the V segment lost 4 bases, leaving 13 bases of the junction unmatched. The CDR3 spans 16 residues. Germline-derived CDR1 and CDR2 are KGHDR and SFDVKD. CDR3 amino acids: CATSDRRYRDRETQYF. The DNA of the CDR3 is TGTGCCACCAGTGACCGCCGTTACCGGGACAGGGAAACGCAGTATTTT.

The rearrangement joins TRBV4-1 to TRBJ2-1; TRBD2 agrees at 7 bases. This CDR3 region has 17 residues. The germline V gene encodes CDR1 MGHRA and CDR2 YSYEKL. V was clipped by 0 bases and J by 10 bases; unmatched bases: 15. Written as DNA, the CDR3 is TGCGCCAGCAGCCAAGATCACGAGCGGGAAGGCCTTTACGAGCAGTTCTTC. Protein: CASSQDHEREGLYEQFF.

This chain links TRBV27 with TRBJ1-4; possible D gene TRBD1, 6 bases. The CDR3 extends over 16 amino acids. The V gene lost 3 bases and the J gene lost 7 bases, with 18 bases spanning the gap. The germline V gene encodes CDR1 MNHEY and CDR2 SMNVEV (reference sequence). This chain's CDR3 is CASSFRQAEMGEKLFF. CDR3 bases: TGTGCCAGCAGTTTTCGACAGGCCGAAATGGGTGAAAAACTGTTTTTT.

The V gene is TRBV6-5, the J gene TRBJ1-6; D might be TRBD1 (5 bases). V was cut by 5 bases and J by 7 bases, with 15 bases left in between. Per germline, CDR1 MNHEY and CDR2 SVGAGI. The CDR3 contains 15 residues. The CDR3 region has the DNA TGTGCCAGCAGTAGGAGGGACGGAATAAATTCACCCCTCCACTTT. Encoded protein: CASSRRDGINSPLHF.

V gene TRBV18 combines with J gene TRBJ1-2, with D tentatively TRBD1 (5 bases). V was pared by 5 bases and J by 2 bases, with 15 bases between. The CDR3 contains 15 residues. Germline V gives CDR1 KGHSH, CDR2 LQKENI. The CDR3 sequence: CASSGAMSGNYGYTF. CDR3 in DNA: TGTGCCAGCTCAGGGGCTATGTCCGGGAACTATGGCTACACCTTC.

The chain links TRBV6-5 to TRBJ1-5; TRBD1 is a possible D gene (5 bases). V was trimmed by 8 bases and J by 3 bases, leaving 11 bases between them. The CDR3 runs 13 residues. From germline, CDR1 is MNHEY and CDR2 SVGAGI. CDR3 residues: CASGAAPNQPQHF. In DNA, the CDR3 is TGTGCCAGCGGGGCAGCCCCCAATCAGCCCCAGCATTTT.

As for this clone: The same CDR3 is also encoded by other DNA sequences in this sample. V is TRBV11-2 and J is TRBJ1-2; D not resolved. The V end lost 0 bases, the J end lost 1 base, and 6 bases lay between the germline ends. The germline CDR1 and CDR2 sequences are SGHAT and FQNNGV. CDR3 length: 14 amino acids. For the CDR3, the DNA is TGTGCCAGCAGCTTAGATCTCAGTAACTATGGCTACACCTTC. This encodes CASSLDLSNYGYTF.

The rearrangement uses TRBV5-6 and TRBJ1-2, with D perhaps TRBD1 (5 bases). Germline CDR1 SGHDT, CDR2 YYEEEE. Trimming pared 0 bases from V and 6 bases from J, leaving 15 bases between. The length of the CDR3 is 15 residues. CDR3 in amino acids: CASSLAALTGHGYTF. Here the CDR3 DNA reads TGTGCCAGCAGCTTGGCCGCGCTCACAGGCCATGGCTACACCTTC.

V usage is TRBV29-1 and J usage is TRBJ1-1, with 9 bases aligning to TRBD1. V trimming: 7 bases; J trimming: 3 bases; junction bases outside the gene matches: 9. The CDR3 is 14 amino acids. Germline V CDR1 and CDR2: SQVTM, ANQGSEA. The CDR3 loop reads CSDYRGPWDTEAFF. As DNA, the CDR3 is TGCAGCGATTACAGGGGGCCCTGGGACACTGAAGCTTTCTTT.

The V call is TRBV15, the J call TRBJ2-1; 7 bases are shared with TRBD2. The CDR3 runs to 15 residues. Germline trimming cut 3 bases from V and 1 base from J; bases unmatched to any gene: 3. Per the germline V gene, CDR1 is LNHNV and CDR2 is YYDKDF (reference sequence). CDR3 in amino acids: CATSSAGLSYNEQFF. The CDR3 nucleotides read TGTGCCACCAGCAGTGCGGGACTATCCTACAATGAGCAGTTCTTC. Looking up the rest from reference TRBV15 and TRBJ2-1 gives the full variable domain: DAMVIQNPRYQVTQFGKPVTLSCSQTLNHNVMYWYQQKSSQAPKLLFHYYDKDFNNEADTPDNFQSRRPNTSFCFLDIRSPGLGDTAMYLCATSSAGLSYNEQFFGPGTRLTVL.

The chain joins TRBV2 to TRBJ2-5; 9 bases map to TRBD1. CDR1 and CDR2 from the germline V gene are SNHLY and FYNNEI. The CDR3 has 16 residues. The ends lost 6 bases at V and 1 base at J; junction bases unmatched: 9. CDR3 DNA: TGTGCCAGCAGGAATGGACAGGGGATGGTCCAAGAGACCCAGTACTTC. This codes for CASRNGQGMVQETQYF.